Presented here are 28 T cell receptor beta chains from one specimen sequenced in a study of T cell repertoires in cytomegalovirus infection. TCRdb used MiXCR to reprocess the reads, holding one entry per CDR3 protein. The repertoire holds 40,000 to 50,000 distinct CDR3 sequences, more than 20% seen once, with approximately 18% in the top ten. The antigens these receptors bind are not known. Specimen: PBMCs, sequenced either directly or after in vitro stimulation (not recorded which). The receptors derive from a human donor in good health (CMV status not recorded). Some clones in this sample may be carry-over from other donors' samples.

This clonotype has a handful of counts. This sequence joins TRBV12-3 or TRBV12-4 and TRBJ2-6; D tentatively fits TRBD1 or TRBD2 (5 bases each). The CDR3 covers 17 residues. Trimming shortened V by 2 bases and J by 4 bases, and 15 bases separated the two germline ends. The CDR3 nucleotides read TGTGCCAGCAGTTTACCGGGACCCTGGGCCGGGGCCAACGTCCTGACTTTC. Encoded protein: CASSLPGPWAGANVLTF.

This chain uses TRBV7-9 with TRBJ2-3, with TRBD2 as a possible D gene (6 bases). The CDR3 has 14 residues. The V gene's germline CDR1 is SEHNR and CDR2 FQNEAQ (reference sequence). V was clipped by 1 base and J by 3 bases, with 8 bases between them. CDR3 sequence reads: CASSLGEETDTQYF. The CDR3 DNA follows: TGTGCCAGCAGCTTAGGGGAGGAGACAGATACGCAGTATTTT.

This clonotype was seen a handful of times. The chain couples TRBV19 to TRBJ2-5; D might be TRBD2 (6 bases). The CDR3 length is 13 residues. V was shortened by 4 bases and J by 2 bases, with 8 bases between the two germline ends. Germline V gene sequence: CDR1 LNHDA, CDR2 SQIVND (reference sequence). The CDR3 is CASSTAGQETQYF. The CDR3 nucleotides are TGTGCCAGTAGTACGGCGGGGCAAGAGACCCAGTACTTC.

The sample holds many counts of this clonotype. This sequence joins TRBV12-3 or TRBV12-4 and TRBJ2-1, with D unresolved. The CDR3 is made up of 13 amino acids. The V and J ends lost 7 bases and 3 bases respectively, with 10 bases between them. CDR3 bases: TGTGCCAGCACCTGGACCTACTACAATGAGCAGTTCTTC. Its translation is CASTWTYYNEQFF.

This clonotype was recorded a few times. The chain links TRBV7-9 to TRBJ2-6; no firm D call. The V gene lost 4 bases and the J gene lost 0 bases, with 10 bases spanning the gap. There are 16 residues in the CDR3. Germline-derived CDR1 and CDR2 are SEHNR and FQNEAQ (reference sequence). DNA of the CDR3: TGTGCCAGCAGCTCTTTTGAGGTCTCTGGGGCCAACGTCCTGACTTTC. Amino acids: CASSSFEVSGANVLTF.

This clonotype was recorded once. A much bigger clone sits one base away, suggesting this may be a read error. The genes are TRBV7-8 and TRBJ2-5, with D unresolved. The CDR3 runs 12 residues. Germline-derived CDR1 and CDR2 are SGHVS and FQNEAQ. CDR3 loop: CVSSLVLETQYF. As DNA, the CDR3 is TGTGTCAGCAGCCTTGTTTTGGAGACCCAGTACTTC. The full variable domain, with the rest looked up from reference TRBV7-8 and TRBJ2-5, is GAGVSQSPRYKVAKRGQDVALRCDPISGHVSLFWYQQALGQGPEFLTYFQNEAQLDKSGLPSDRFFAERPEGSVSTLKIQRTQQEDSAVYLCVSSLVLETQYFGPGTRLLVL.

The rearrangement uses TRBV7-2 and TRBJ2-2, with TRBD2 as a possible D gene (6 bases). This CDR3 has 15 amino acids. Trimming stripped 3 bases from V and 8 bases from J, with 16 bases between. The germline V gene encodes CDR1 SGHTA and CDR2 FQGNSA. DNA for the CDR3: TGTGCCAGCAGCTTTGAATGGGGGGACCCGGGGGAGCTGTTTTTT. It codes for CASSFEWGDPGELFF.

This clonotype was counted between two and nine times. In nucleotides, the CDR3 is TGTGCCAGCAGCTTGAGGACAGATACGCAGTATTTT. It encodes CASSLRTDTQYF. J is TRBJ2-3 and V is TRBV11-2; D uncertain. The CDR3 totals 12 residues. V was trimmed by 3 bases and J by 3 bases, leaving 4 bases between them. Looked up from germline, CDR1 is SGHAT and CDR2 is FQNNGV. The complete variable domain, with remaining parts taken from reference TRBV11-2 and TRBJ2-3, reads EAGVAQSPRYKIIEKRQSVAFWCNPISGHATLYWYQQILGQGPKLLIQFQNNGVVDDSQLPKDRFSAERLKGVDSTLKIQPAKLEDSAVYLCASSLRTDTQYFGPGTRLTVL.

The V call is TRBV7-2, the J call TRBJ1-4; a weak D match, TRBD1 (6 bases). Germline lookup yields CDR1 SGHTA and CDR2 FQGNSA. The CDR3 contains 15 residues. Trimming stripped 1 base from V and 7 bases from J, with 13 bases between. The DNA for the CDR3 is TGTGCCAGCAGCTTAGTACGGGGGCTAGGTGAAAAACTGTTTTTT. Its protein product is CASSLVRGLGEKLFF.

This clonotype was counted many times. The V call is TRBV7-2, the J call TRBJ2-3; D not certain. Germline CDR1 is SGHTA and CDR2 is FQGNSA. The CDR3 is 12 amino acids. V was clipped by 8 bases and J by 2 bases, with 8 bases between them. CDR3 sequence: CASGYFTDTQYF. DNA for the CDR3: TGTGCCAGCGGGTACTTCACAGATACGCAGTATTTT.

The chain uses TRBV27 and TRBJ2-5; the D is unclear. Germline-derived CDR1 and CDR2 are MNHEY and SMNVEV (reference sequence). The CDR3 is made up of 13 amino acids. V lost 2 bases and J 4 bases, leaving 8 bases between the germline ends. The CDR3 DNA is TGTGCCAGCAGTTTAGGCTTCCCAGAGACCCAGTACTTC. Protein sequence: CASSLGFPETQYF.

Many counts were recorded for this clonotype. The chain recombines TRBV7-2 with TRBJ1-4; the D gene is possibly TRBD1 (5 bases). Germline V gene data show CDR1 as SGHTA and CDR2 as FQGNSA. V lost 5 bases, J lost 6 bases, and 16 bases lay in between. CDR3 length equals 15 residues. CDR3 protein: CASSLAPGGYEKLFF. Here the CDR3 DNA reads TGTGCCAGCAGCCTCGCCCCGGGGGGGTATGAAAAACTGTTTTTT.

This clonotype has only a few counts. The V gene is TRBV7-6, the J gene TRBJ2-1; either TRBD1 or TRBD2 may fit D (5 bases each). The V end was cut by 5 bases, the J end by 5 bases, with 16 bases between. This CDR3 spans 15 amino acids. Germline values: CDR1 SGHVS, CDR2 FNYEAQ. The CDR3 DNA follows: TGTGCCAGCAGCCCTAGTGCGAGGGGTCACAATGAGCAGTTCTTC. This sequence encodes CASSPSARGHNEQFF.

V usage is TRBV11-2 and J usage is TRBJ2-3; maybe TRBD2 (6 bases). Trimming stripped 4 bases from V and 1 base from J, with 15 bases between. CDR3 length: 16 residues. The germline V gene encodes CDR1 SGHAT and CDR2 FQNNGV. CDR3 region: CASSWRLGGRTDTQYF. DNA for the CDR3: TGTGCCAGCAGCTGGCGACTAGGAGGCCGCACAGATACGCAGTATTTT.

The sample holds a few counts of this clonotype. The chain combines TRBV19 with TRBJ1-5; a possible D gene is TRBD1 (6 bases). V shed 6 bases and J shed 7 bases, with 16 bases lying between them. This CDR3 region has 14 residues. From germline, CDR1 is LNHDA and CDR2 SQIVND (reference sequence). In nucleotides, the CDR3 is TGTGCCAGTAGCCTTGAGGGGGAAGTACAGCCCCAGCATTTT. It specifies CASSLEGEVQPQHF.

This clonotype was observed many times. The gene calls are TRBV7-8 and TRBJ2-7; the match to TRBD1 covers 8 bases. Germline CDR1 and CDR2: SGHVS and FQNEAQ. J lost 7 bases, V lost 5 bases, and 4 bases had no gene match. The CDR3 consists of 12 residues. CDR3: CASSHRDREQYF. The DNA for the CDR3 is TGTGCCAGCAGCCACCGGGACAGGGAGCAGTACTTC.

V gene TRBV7-6 combines with J gene TRBJ1-4; possible D gene TRBD1, 6 bases. Germline CDR1 reads SGHVS; CDR2 reads FNYEAQ. The CDR3 is 14 amino acids. Deletions cut 5 bases from V and 7 bases from J, with 14 bases between. CDR3 region: CASSPWGAGEKLFF. CDR3 sequence (DNA): TGTGCCAGCAGCCCGTGGGGGGCAGGTGAAAAACTGTTTTTT. Together with reference TRBV7-6 and TRBJ1-4, the CDR3 gives the full variable domain: GAGVSQSPRYKVTKRGQDVALRCDPISGHVSLYWYRQALGQGPEFLTYFNYEAQQDKSGLPNDRFSAERPEGSISTLTIQRTEQRDSAMYRCASSPWGAGEKLFFGSGTQLSVL.

This clonotype was observed at least ten times. This chain links TRBV7-8 with TRBJ2-5; no clear D. V was clipped by 5 bases and J by 2 bases, with 12 bases between them. The CDR3 is 14 residues long. Germline V gene lookup returns CDR1 SGHVS and CDR2 FQNEAQ. The CDR3 region is CASSRRTKQETQYF. In DNA form, the CDR3 reads TGTGCCAGCAGCAGACGGACCAAGCAAGAGACCCAGTACTTC.

Many counts were recorded for this clonotype. The chain carries TRBV7-2 and TRBJ1-6; no firm D call. The CDR3 length is 16 residues. Looked up from germline, CDR1 is SGHTA and CDR2 is FQGNSA. V gave up 2 bases and J gave up 5 bases, with 13 bases separating them. This chain's CDR3 is CASSLKLADNNSPLHF. In DNA, the CDR3 is TGTGCCAGCAGCTTAAAATTGGCAGATAATAATTCACCCCTCCACTTT.

V is TRBV20-1 and J is TRBJ2-7, with 11 positions matching TRBD1. The V gene end was trimmed by 7 bases and the J gene end by 0 bases; junction bases not matched to a gene: 11. From germline, CDR1 is DFQATT and CDR2 SNEGSKA (reference sequence). The CDR3 is 16 amino acids. Here the CDR3 reads CSVTGLGTGGSYEQYF. CDR3 nucleotide sequence: TGCAGTGTCACTGGTCTTGGGACAGGGGGCTCCTACGAGCAGTACTTC.

This clonotype was counted only a few times. This chain connects TRBV12-3 or TRBV12-4 to TRBJ2-5, with D possibly TRBD1 on 7 matching bases. V was clipped by 6 bases and J by 0 bases, with 20 bases between them. The length of the CDR3 is 17 residues. CDR3 sequence reads: CASSRFPRGDHQETQYF. The CDR3 DNA reads TGTGCCAGCAGCCGTTTCCCCAGGGGGGATCACCAAGAGACCCAGTACTTC.

The V gene is TRBV6-5, the J gene TRBJ2-1; 7 nucleotides align to TRBD1. The germline CDR1 and CDR2 sequences are MNHEY and SVGAGI. The ends lost 4 bases at V and 12 bases at J; junction bases unmatched: 9. The CDR3 spans 13 residues. CDR3 sequence reads: CASSWNRGRGQFF. CDR3 DNA sequence: TGTGCCAGCAGTTGGAACAGGGGTAGAGGGCAGTTCTTC.

A few counts support this clonotype. The chain carries TRBV7-2 and TRBJ1-1; 7 bases align to TRBD1. CDR1 and CDR2 (germline): SGHTA, FQGNSA. Losses at the gene ends were 2 bases for V and 1 base for J; bases not matched to a gene: 4. CDR3 size: 15 residues. The CDR3 DNA is TGTGCCAGCAGCTTAAGGGGGCTGGGGAACACTGAAGCTTTCTTT. This codes for CASSLRGLGNTEAFF.

This clonotype was counted at least ten times. The chain combines TRBV7-2 with TRBJ2-1; D remains ambiguous. This CDR3 region has 13 residues. Per the germline V gene, CDR1 is SGHTA and CDR2 is FQGNSA. Trimming stripped 2 bases from V and 8 bases from J, with 10 bases between. The CDR3 loop reads CASSLMGGDEQFF. The CDR3 bases are TGTGCCAGCAGCTTAATGGGTGGGGATGAGCAGTTCTTC.

The chain links TRBV27 to TRBJ2-7; D call uncertain. The CDR3 runs 13 residues. Per the germline V gene, CDR1 is MNHEY and CDR2 is SMNVEV (reference sequence). The V end was cut by 3 bases, the J end by 4 bases, with 10 bases between. CDR3 nucleotides: TGTGCCAGCAGTTTGCCAGGCAGATACGAGCAGTACTTC. Translation: CASSLPGRYEQYF.

The V call is TRBV29-1, the J call TRBJ2-1, with 8 bases that match TRBD2. The CDR3 length is 14 residues. V trimming: 7 bases; J trimming: 8 bases; junction bases outside the gene matches: 13. Germline loops: CDR1 SQVTM, CDR2 ANQGSEA. CDR3 loop: CSATPGLVIDEQFF. The CDR3 nucleotides are TGCAGCGCCACCCCGGGACTAGTAATCGATGAGCAGTTCTTC.

The sample holds a few counts of this clonotype. V and J are TRBV6-5 and TRBJ1-3; no clear D. The CDR3 is made up of 16 amino acids. V dropped 0 bases and J dropped 0 bases, with 9 bases sitting between them. CDR1 and CDR2 (germline): MNHEY, SVGAGI. CDR3 DNA: TGTGCCAGCAGTTACTCCATCGTAGGCTCTGGAAACACCATATATTTT. Residues: CASSYSIVGSGNTIYF.

This clonotype turned up a few times. The chain employs TRBV6-6 and TRBJ2-1; 8 bases align to TRBD2. The CDR3 contains 14 residues. Germline CDR1 is MNHNY and CDR2 is SVGAGI (reference sequence). V lost 6 bases, J lost 9 bases, and 10 bases stayed unmatched. CDR3 in amino acids: CASSPGLVYGEQFF. DNA for the CDR3: TGTGCCAGCAGCCCGGGACTAGTGTACGGTGAGCAGTTCTTC.